The next 23 T cell receptor beta chains were all read from a single sample in a study of T-cell reconstitution after alpha-beta-depleted transplantation in children. Unique molecular identifiers were built into the TCRbeta library. A single record per CDR3 protein comes from TCRdb applying MiXCR to the PCR reads. This table holds approximately 980,000 distinct CDR3 sequences, about 29% found once. Sequenced here: PBMCs, mostly from graft donor cells, sampled 360 days after TCRalphabeta/CD19-depleted stem cell transplant. The receptors were sampled from a boy younger than two who had a stem cell transplant for SCID, so the T cells may come from the graft donor.

Only one count was recorded for this clonotype. V and J are TRBV6-2 or TRBV6-3 and TRBJ1-5; D may be TRBD1 (6 bases). V was trimmed by 5 bases and J by 9 bases, leaving 20 bases between them. This CDR3 is 15 amino acids long. Germline V gives CDR1 MNHEY, CDR2 SVGEGT. The CDR3 DNA reads TGTGCCAGCAGTATCCCGAGGACAGCGAGCGGGCCCCAGCATTTT. As protein: CASSIPRTASGPQHF.

Details on this clonotype: One base away lies a much larger clone, so this may be a sequencing read error. The CDR3 spells CVSSDYYNEQFF. CDR3 sequence (DNA): TGTGTCAGCAGTGATTATTACAATGAGCAGTTCTTC. V is TRBV2 and J is TRBJ2-1, with D hard to call. CDR1 SNHLY and CDR2 FYNNEI come from the germline V gene. CDR3 length equals 12 residues.

This clonotype appeared a single time. This chain connects TRBV4-1 to TRBJ2-3; possibly TRBD2 for D (7 bases). There are 15 residues in the CDR3. V lost 8 bases and J 2 bases, leaving 17 bases between the germline ends. The germline CDR1 and CDR2 sequences are MGHRA and YSYEKL. The CDR3 spells CASSKGGLPTDTQYF. CDR3 DNA: TGCGCCAGCTCAAAGGGGGGACTACCCACAGATACGCAGTATTTT.

This clonotype turned up a few times. CDR3 region: CASSESTGASGTGELFF. CDR3 DNA: TGTGCCAGCAGTGAATCGACAGGGGCCTCGGGCACCGGGGAGCTGTTTTTT. The rearrangement uses TRBV6-1 and TRBJ2-2; 8 positions agree with TRBD1. CDR3 size: 17 residues. The trim removed 2 bases at V and 4 bases at J, leaving 9 bases unmatched. CDR1 and CDR2 from the germline V gene are MNHNS and SASEGT.

This clonotype was counted a few times. This chain uses TRBV7-9 with TRBJ1-3; a weak D match, TRBD1 (5 bases). Germline CDR1 is SEHNR and CDR2 is FQNEAQ (reference sequence). V lost 4 bases to trimming and J lost 7 bases, with 14 bases between them. This CDR3 region has 14 residues. The CDR3 loop is CASSWGIDPNTIYF. The CDR3 nucleotides read TGTGCCAGCAGCTGGGGGATTGACCCCAACACCATATATTTT.

The rearrangement joins TRBV12-3 or TRBV12-4 to TRBJ1-3, with D unclear. This CDR3 comprises 14 residues. V was clipped by 9 bases and J by 0 bases, with 12 bases between them. In DNA, the CDR3 is TGTGCCAGTTGCCCAGCCCGCTCTGGAAACACCATATATTTT. Translated, it gives CASCPARSGNTIYF.

This chain connects TRBV12-5 to TRBJ2-1, with TRBD1 matching over 7 bases. This CDR3 is built from 16 residues. J was trimmed by 0 bases and V by 4 bases; bases with no gene match: 6. Germline CDR1 and CDR2: LGHNT and FRNRAP. The CDR3 reads CASGSNRGISYNEQFF. The CDR3 DNA reads TGTGCTAGTGGTTCGAACAGGGGAATCTCCTACAATGAGCAGTTCTTC.

This clonotype has just a few counts. This chain uses TRBV12-3 or TRBV12-4 with TRBJ1-2, with 7 bases matching TRBD1. J was trimmed by 6 bases and V by 2 bases; bases with no gene match: 9. This CDR3 has 15 residues. In DNA, the CDR3 is TGTGCCAGCAGTTTATCTTCGACAGGGACCCATGGCTACACCTTC. It translates to CASSLSSTGTHGYTF.

This clonotype occurred a few times. This chain uses TRBV5-1 with TRBJ2-2; 7 bases match TRBD1. The CDR3 extends over 14 amino acids. CDR1 and CDR2 from the germline V gene are SGHRS and YFSETQ. V dropped 4 bases and J dropped 7; count of bases not matched to a gene: 7. The DNA for the CDR3 is TGCGCCAGCAGCACCACAGGGGCCGGCGGGGAGCTGTTTTTT. Translated, it gives CASSTTGAGGELFF. Combining the CDR3 with reference TRBV5-1 and TRBJ2-2 gives the whole variable domain KAGVTQTPRYLIKTRGQQVTLSCSPISGHRSVSWYQQTPGQGLQFLFEYFSETQRNKGNFPGRFSGRQFSNSRSEMNVSTLELGDSALYLCASSTTGAGGELFFGEGSRLTVL.

V usage is TRBV4-3 and J usage is TRBJ2-7, with a weak D call TRBD2 (5 bases). The CDR3 extends over 17 amino acids. Trimming stripped 3 bases from V and 3 bases from J, with 21 bases between. CDR1 and CDR2 (germline): LGHNA, YSLEER. CDR3: CASSQRVLGPEGYEQYF. The CDR3 region has the DNA TGCGCCAGCAGCCAGAGGGTGCTAGGGCCAGAGGGCTACGAGCAGTACTTC.

CDR3 protein: CASSQQGATEAFF. CDR3 sequence (DNA): TGTGCCAGCAGCCAACAGGGGGCCACTGAAGCTTTCTTT. The chain carries TRBV7-9 and TRBJ1-1; TRBD1 matches at 9 bases. Per the germline V gene, CDR1 is SEHNR and CDR2 is FQNEAQ (reference sequence). The V segment lost 5 bases and the J segment 4 bases; nucleotides outside the gene matches: 2. There are 13 residues in the CDR3.

This clonotype occurred a few times. The rearrangement joins TRBV10-3 to TRBJ2-2; perhaps D is TRBD1 or TRBD2 (5 bases each). V was shortened by 7 bases and J by 1 base, with 7 bases between the two germline ends. From germline, CDR1 is ENHRY and CDR2 SYGVKD. The CDR3 is made up of 13 amino acids. This CDR3 is CAIMRGNTGELFF. As DNA, the CDR3 is TGTGCCATCATGAGGGGGAACACCGGGGAGCTGTTTTTT.

The rearrangement uses TRBV28 and TRBJ1-1, with D hard to call. This CDR3 has 15 amino acids. CDR1 MDHEN and CDR2 SYDVKM come from the germline V gene. The V gene lost 5 bases and the J gene lost 4 bases, with 17 bases spanning the gap. DNA of the CDR3: TGTGCCAGCAGTAACCCCGCACTCCGGGGCACTGAAGCTTTCTTT. This encodes CASSNPALRGTEAFF. Complete variable domain (other parts from reference TRBV28 and TRBJ1-1): DVKVTQSSRYLVKRTGEKVFLECVQDMDHENMFWYRQDPGLGLRLIYFSYDVKMKEKGDIPEGYSVSREKKERFSLILESASTNQTSMYLCASSNPALRGTEAFFGQGTRLTVV.

The chain is built from TRBV9 and TRBJ2-3; D uncertain. The CDR3 is made up of 15 amino acids. The germline V gene has CDR1 SGDLS and CDR2 YYNGEE. V lost 3 bases to trimming and J lost 2 bases, with 13 bases between them. The CDR3 DNA sequence: TGTGCCAGCAGCGAGGTCGCTCAGTTCACAGATACGCAGTATTTT. It yields the protein CASSEVAQFTDTQYF.

This chain connects TRBV4-3 to TRBJ2-7; 11 positions agree with TRBD2. The CDR3 runs to 15 residues. Per germline, CDR1 LGHNA and CDR2 YSLEER. V lost 6 bases to trimming and J lost 4 bases; unmatched junction nucleotides: 8. The CDR3 nucleotides are TGCGCCAGCAGTCAAAATAGCGGGGGGGTATACGAGCAGTACTTC. Amino acids: CASSQNSGGVYEQYF.

The chain recombines TRBV20-1 with TRBJ1-2; D uncertain. Trimming took 6 bases from V and 5 from J, leaving 19 bases between them. Per germline, CDR1 DFQATT and CDR2 SNEGSKA (reference sequence). The CDR3 has 14 residues. CDR3 amino acids: CSAVDSGPNYGYTF. In DNA form, the CDR3 reads TGCAGTGCCGTCGATTCCGGGCCCAATTATGGCTACACCTTC.

There are a few counts of this clonotype. This chain connects TRBV4-1 to TRBJ2-6; the D gene is possibly TRBD1 (6 bases). CDR3 size: 18 residues. The germline CDR1 and CDR2 sequences are MGHRA and YSYEKL. V gave up 0 bases and J gave up 0 bases, with 12 bases separating them. The CDR3 spells CASSQDGQRISGANVLTF. DNA for the CDR3: TGCGCCAGCAGCCAAGATGGACAGAGGATCTCTGGGGCCAACGTCCTGACTTTC.

The chain uses TRBV7-6 and TRBJ2-7; D gene unclear. CDR3 length: 13 amino acids. Germline CDR1 reads SGHVS; CDR2 reads FNYEAQ. V was clipped by 3 bases and J by 1 base, with 7 bases between them. The CDR3 DNA is TGTGCCAGCAGCTTTGCCAGGTCCTACGAGCAGTACTTC. Translation: CASSFARSYEQYF.

The chain has TRBV12-3 or TRBV12-4 and TRBJ2-7; possibly TRBD1 for D (6 bases). The CDR3 is made up of 13 amino acids. V lost 6 bases to trimming and J lost 4 bases, with 13 bases between them. The CDR3 DNA sequence: TGTGCCAGCAGCTCCCTAGGGGGTTACGAGCAGTACTTC. This translates into CASSSLGGYEQYF.

The chain has TRBV5-6 and TRBJ2-5, with D possibly matching TRBD1 (6 bases). V lost 0 bases to trimming and J lost 5 bases, with 11 bases between them. Germline loops: CDR1 SGHDT, CDR2 YYEEEE. The CDR3 consists of 14 residues. This chain's CDR3 is CASSLVGARETQYF. In DNA form, the CDR3 reads TGTGCCAGCAGCTTGGTGGGGGCGAGGGAGACCCAGTACTTC. The variable domain in full, with the rest retrieved from reference TRBV5-6 and TRBJ2-5, is DAGVTQSPTHLIKTRGQQVTLRCSPKSGHDTVSWYQQALGQGPQFIFQYYEEEERQRGNFPDRFSGHQFPNYSSELNVNALLLGDSALYLCASSLVGARETQYFGPGTRLLVL.

The CDR3 loop reads CASSGLPGTGGYEQYF. Here the CDR3 DNA reads TGTGCCAGCAGTGGGTTACCCGGGACAGGGGGCTACGAGCAGTACTTC. The chain uses TRBV6-1 and TRBJ2-7, with 11 bases identical to TRBD1. The CDR3 totals 16 residues. Germline-derived CDR1 and CDR2 are MNHNS and SASEGT. V was clipped by 4 bases and J by 3 bases; unmatched bases: 8.

The chain recombines TRBV12-3 or TRBV12-4 with TRBJ2-3; D uncertain. This CDR3 comprises 14 residues. The V and J ends lost 0 bases and 5 bases respectively, with 9 bases between them. The CDR3: CASSLAPVIDTQYF. Here the CDR3 DNA reads TGTGCCAGCAGTTTAGCGCCGGTCATAGATACGCAGTATTTT.

This clonotype was seen more than once but under ten times. The V and J genes are TRBV5-1 and TRBJ2-2; the D is unclear. V was trimmed by 2 bases and J by 0 bases, leaving 11 bases between them. The CDR3 length is 16 residues. CDR1 SGHRS and CDR2 YFSETQ come from the germline V gene. CDR3 nucleotides: TGCGCCAGCAGCTTTATCGTAGGCACGAACACCGGGGAGCTGTTTTTT. Protein sequence: CASSFIVGTNTGELFF.